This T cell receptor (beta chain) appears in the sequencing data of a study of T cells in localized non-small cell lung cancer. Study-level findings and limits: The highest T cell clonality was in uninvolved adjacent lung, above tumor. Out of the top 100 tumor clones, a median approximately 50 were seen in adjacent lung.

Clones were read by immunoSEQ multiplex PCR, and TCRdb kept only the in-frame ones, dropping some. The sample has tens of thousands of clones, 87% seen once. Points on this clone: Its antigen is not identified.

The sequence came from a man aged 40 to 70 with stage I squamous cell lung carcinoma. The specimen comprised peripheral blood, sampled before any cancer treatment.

CDR3 residues: CASSRSQGETQYF. CDR3 DNA: TGTGCCAGCAGCCGATCCCAGGGGGAGACCCAGTACTTC. The chain carries TRBV6-6 and TRBJ2-5; TRBD1 might be the D (6 bases). V lost 6 bases to trimming and J lost 5 bases, with 13 bases between them. CDR3 length: 13 amino acids. Germline-derived CDR1 and CDR2 are MNHNY and SVGAGI (reference sequence).